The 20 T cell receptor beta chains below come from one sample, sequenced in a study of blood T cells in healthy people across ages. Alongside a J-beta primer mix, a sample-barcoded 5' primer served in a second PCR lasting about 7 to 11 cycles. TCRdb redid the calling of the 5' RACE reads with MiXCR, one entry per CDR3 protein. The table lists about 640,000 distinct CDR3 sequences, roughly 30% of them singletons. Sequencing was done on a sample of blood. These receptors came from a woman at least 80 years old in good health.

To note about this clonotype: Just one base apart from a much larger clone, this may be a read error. Here the CDR3 reads CASRYSYNEQYF. CDR3 coding DNA: TGTGCCAGCCGATACTCCTACAATGAGCAGTACTTC. This rearrangement joins TRBV27 to TRBJ2-1; no definite D call. The J call is uncertain, as TRBJ2-7 better fits the DNA end. Germline CDR1 is MNHEY and CDR2 is SMNVEV (reference sequence). The CDR3 is made up of 12 amino acids.

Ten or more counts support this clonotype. CDR3 nucleotide sequence: TGTGCCAGCAGCATTCTTCGGAATGGCTACACCTTC. Translating gives CASSILRNGYTF. The rearrangement joins TRBV7-2 to TRBJ1-2; D unclear. Germline lookup yields CDR1 SGHTA and CDR2 FQGNSA. The CDR3 runs to 12 residues. V was shortened by 5 bases and J by 6 bases, with 10 bases between the two germline ends.

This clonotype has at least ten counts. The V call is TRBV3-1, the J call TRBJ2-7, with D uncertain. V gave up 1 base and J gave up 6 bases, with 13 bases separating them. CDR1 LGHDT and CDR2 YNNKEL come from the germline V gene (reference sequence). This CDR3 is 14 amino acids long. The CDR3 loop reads CASSQVESRSEQYF. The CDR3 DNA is TGTGCCAGCAGCCAAGTCGAAAGTCGAAGCGAGCAGTACTTC.

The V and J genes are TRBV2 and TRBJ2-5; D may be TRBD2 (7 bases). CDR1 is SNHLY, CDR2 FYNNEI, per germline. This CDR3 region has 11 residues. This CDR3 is CAQGRGKTQYF. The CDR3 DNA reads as TGTGCTCAGGGGAGGGGAAAGACCCAGTACTTC.

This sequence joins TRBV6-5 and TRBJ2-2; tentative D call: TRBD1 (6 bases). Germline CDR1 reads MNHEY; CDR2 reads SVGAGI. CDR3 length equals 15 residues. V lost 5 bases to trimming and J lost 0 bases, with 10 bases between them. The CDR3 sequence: CASSPRTANTGELFF. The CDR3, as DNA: TGTGCCAGCAGTCCTAGGACAGCGAACACCGGGGAGCTGTTTTTT.

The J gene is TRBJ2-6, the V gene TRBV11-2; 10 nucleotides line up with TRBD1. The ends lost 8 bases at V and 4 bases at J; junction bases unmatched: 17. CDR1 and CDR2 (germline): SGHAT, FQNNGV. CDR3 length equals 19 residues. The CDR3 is CASLPRDRGRGKGANVLTF. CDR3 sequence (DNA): TGTGCCAGCTTACCGCGAGACAGGGGGCGCGGTAAGGGGGCCAACGTCCTGACTTTC.

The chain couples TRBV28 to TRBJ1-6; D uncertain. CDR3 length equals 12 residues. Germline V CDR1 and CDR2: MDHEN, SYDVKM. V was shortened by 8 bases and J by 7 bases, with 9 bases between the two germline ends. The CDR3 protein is CASYQRNSPLHF. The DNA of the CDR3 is TGTGCCAGCTACCAGAGGAATTCACCCCTCCACTTT. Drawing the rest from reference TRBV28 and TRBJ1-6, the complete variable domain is DVKVTQSSRYLVKRTGEKVFLECVQDMDHENMFWYRQDPGLGLRLIYFSYDVKMKEKGDIPEGYSVSREKKERFSLILESASTNQTSMYLCASYQRNSPLHFGNGTRLTVT.

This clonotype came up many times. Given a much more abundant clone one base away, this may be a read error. The CDR3 nucleotides are TGCAGCGTTGAACTAGCCAGGGAGCAGTACTTC. Amino acid sequence: CSVELAREQYF. This rearrangement joins TRBV29-1 to TRBJ2-5; D tentatively reads TRBD1 or TRBD2 (5 bases each). The V end lost 2 bases, the J end lost 11 bases, and 12 bases lay between the germline ends. CDR3 length: 11 amino acids. Germline V gives CDR1 SQVTM, CDR2 ANQGSEA.

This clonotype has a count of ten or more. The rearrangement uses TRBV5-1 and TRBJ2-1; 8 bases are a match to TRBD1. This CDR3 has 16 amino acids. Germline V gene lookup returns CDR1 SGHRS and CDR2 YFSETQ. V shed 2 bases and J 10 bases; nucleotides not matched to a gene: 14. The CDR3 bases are TGCGCCAGCAGCTTTTTTGGACAGGGTTCAGATGGGGAGCAGTTCTTC. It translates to CASSFFGQGSDGEQFF.

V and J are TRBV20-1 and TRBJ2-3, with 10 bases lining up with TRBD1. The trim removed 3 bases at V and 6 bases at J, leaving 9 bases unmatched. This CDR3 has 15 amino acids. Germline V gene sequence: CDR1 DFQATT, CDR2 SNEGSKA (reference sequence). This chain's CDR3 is CSARGDRGPRDTQYF. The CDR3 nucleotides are TGCAGTGCTAGGGGAGACAGGGGGCCTCGTGATACGCAGTATTTT.

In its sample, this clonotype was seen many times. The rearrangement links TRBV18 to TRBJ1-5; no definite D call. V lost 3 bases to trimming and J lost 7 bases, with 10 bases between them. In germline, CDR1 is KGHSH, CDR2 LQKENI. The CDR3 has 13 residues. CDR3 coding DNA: TGTGCCAGCTCACCTGGGCAGGAGCAGCCCCAGCATTTT. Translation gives CASSPGQEQPQHF.

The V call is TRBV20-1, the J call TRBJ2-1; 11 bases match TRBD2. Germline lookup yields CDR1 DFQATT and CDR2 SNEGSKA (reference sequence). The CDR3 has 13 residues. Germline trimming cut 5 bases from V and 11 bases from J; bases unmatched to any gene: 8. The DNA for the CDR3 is TGCAGTGCTTCTACTAGCGGGAGTGGCAAGCAGTTCTTC. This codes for CSASTSGSGKQFF.

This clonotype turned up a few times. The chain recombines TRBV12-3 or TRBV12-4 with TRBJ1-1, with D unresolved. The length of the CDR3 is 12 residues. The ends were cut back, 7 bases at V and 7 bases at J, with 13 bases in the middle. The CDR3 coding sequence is TGTGCCAGCATTCATCGGCGGGGTGAAGCTTTCTTT. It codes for CASIHRRGEAFF.

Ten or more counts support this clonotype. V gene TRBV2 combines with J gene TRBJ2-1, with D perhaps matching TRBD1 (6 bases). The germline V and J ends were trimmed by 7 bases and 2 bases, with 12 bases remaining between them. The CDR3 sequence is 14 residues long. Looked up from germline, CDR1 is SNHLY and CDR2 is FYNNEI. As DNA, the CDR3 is TGTGCCAGCAAACGGACAGACACCTACAATGAGCAGTTCTTC. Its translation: CASKRTDTYNEQFF.

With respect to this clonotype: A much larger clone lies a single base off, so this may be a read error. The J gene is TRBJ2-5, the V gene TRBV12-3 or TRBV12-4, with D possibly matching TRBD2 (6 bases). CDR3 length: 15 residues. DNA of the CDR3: TGTACCAGCACCCTCGCCCGGGGGAATCAAGAGACCCAGTACTTC. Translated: CTSTLARGNQETQYF.

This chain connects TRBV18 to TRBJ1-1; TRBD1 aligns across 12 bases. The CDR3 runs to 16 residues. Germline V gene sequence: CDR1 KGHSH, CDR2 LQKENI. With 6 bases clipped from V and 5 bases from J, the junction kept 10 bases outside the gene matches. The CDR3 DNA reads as TGTGCCAGCTCGGCCGGGACAGGGGGCGCGGGGACTGAAGCTTTCTTT. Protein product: CASSAGTGGAGTEAFF.

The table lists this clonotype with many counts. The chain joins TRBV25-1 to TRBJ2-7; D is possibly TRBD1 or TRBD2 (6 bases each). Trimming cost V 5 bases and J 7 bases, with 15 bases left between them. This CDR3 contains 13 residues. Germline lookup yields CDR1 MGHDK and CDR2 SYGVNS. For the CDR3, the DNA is TGTGCCAGCAGTTCCAGGGGAGGTGGGGAGCAGTACTTC. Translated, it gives CASSSRGGGEQYF.

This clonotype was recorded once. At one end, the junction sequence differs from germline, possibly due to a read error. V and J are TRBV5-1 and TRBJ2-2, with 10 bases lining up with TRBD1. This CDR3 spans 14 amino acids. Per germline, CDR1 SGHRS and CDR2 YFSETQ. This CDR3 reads CASGGQGEIGERFF. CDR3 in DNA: TGCGCCAGCGGCGGACAGGGGGAGATCGGGGAGCGGTTTTTT.

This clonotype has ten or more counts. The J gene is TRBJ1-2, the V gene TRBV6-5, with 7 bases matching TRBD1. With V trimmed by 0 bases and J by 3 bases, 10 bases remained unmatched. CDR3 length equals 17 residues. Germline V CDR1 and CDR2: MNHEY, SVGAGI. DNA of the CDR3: TGTGCCAGCAGTTACTCGGGGCAGGGGGGAGCATACTATGGCTACACCTTC. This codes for CASSYSGQGGAYYGYTF.

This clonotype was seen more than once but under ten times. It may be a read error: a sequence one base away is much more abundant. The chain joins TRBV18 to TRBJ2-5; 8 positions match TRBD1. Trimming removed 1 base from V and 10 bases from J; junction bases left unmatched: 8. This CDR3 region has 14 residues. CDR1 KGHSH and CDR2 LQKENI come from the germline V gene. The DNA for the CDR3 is TGTGCCAGCTCACCACGGACAGGGTGTGGAGACCAGTACTTC. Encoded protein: CASSPRTGCGDQYF.